These T cell receptor beta chains were read from a single sample in a study of T-cell memory formation after mild COVID-19. TCRdb recomputed calls from the 5' RACE reads with MiXCR, one row per CDR3 protein. The sample includes about 470,000 distinct CDR3 sequences, around a quarter of them seen just once. Sequencing input: PBMCs or a T cell subset sorted from them (not recorded which). The receptors were gathered from an adult woman who had mild COVID-19 (a few samples of this study predate the infection). Cell type and time point are not known. Both conserved end residues are part of each CDR3. The D gene is left open where the match is weak. Size is stated for part of the rows, as once, few or many counts, or as a class when the clone is expanded.

TGTGCCAGCTCAAAGCGGGACAGACAGAACACCGGGGAGCTGTTTTTT	CASSKRDRQNTGELFF	few	.	TRBJ2-2	TRBV12-3/TRBV12-4
TGTGCCAGCAGCGCCAGGGGGGAGACCCAGTACTTC	CASSARGETQYF	.	TRBD1	TRBJ2-5	TRBV28
TGCAGTGCTAGAGATGCGAACACCGGGGAGCTGTTTTTT	CSARDANTGELFF	few	.	TRBJ2-2	TRBV20-1
TGTGCCAGCTCACCACGATCCTCAGATACGCAGTATTTT	CASSPRSSDTQYF	.	.	TRBJ2-3	TRBV18
TGCAGTGCTAGAGGGGGGTTGAACACTGAAGCTTTCTTT	CSARGGLNTEAFF	many	.	TRBJ1-1	TRBV20-1
TGTGCCAGCAGCGTAGGTCCAGGGGTCAATGAGCAGTTCTTC	CASSVGPGVNEQFF	.	.	TRBJ2-1	TRBV9
TGTGCCACCGGAACTATGGGGGCAGTTTCAGATACGCAGTATTTT	CATGTMGAVSDTQYF	few	.	TRBJ2-3	TRBV24-1
TGTGCCACCAGCAGCATAGCGGGAGGCTTTAGCGAGCAGTACTTC	CATSSIAGGFSEQYF	few	TRBD2	TRBJ2-7	TRBV15
TGTGCCAGCAGCTTTCCGGAAGGAGATACGCAGTATTTT	CASSFPEGDTQYF	.	.	TRBJ2-3	TRBV5-6
TGTGCCAGCAGACGCGTTCAGACAGGCAACAATGAGCAGTTCTTC	CASRRVQTGNNEQFF	many	.	TRBJ2-1	TRBV7-9
TGCGCCAGCAGCTTGGAGGGACACAGCAATCAGCCCCAGCATTTT	CASSLEGHSNQPQHF	many	.	TRBJ1-5	TRBV5-1
TGCAGTGCTAGATCCGCGGACAGGGCCTCTGGAAACACCATATATTTT	CSARSADRASGNTIYF	.	TRBD1	TRBJ1-3	TRBV20-1
TGCGCCAGCAGCTTCGGCGGGGGGGCCGTCCTCACAGATACGCAGTATTTT	CASSFGGGAVLTDTQYF	.	TRBD2	TRBJ2-3	TRBV5-1
TGTGCCAGCAGCGTAGCCGGGACAGGGAATTTGGAGACCCAGTACTTC	CASSVAGTGNLETQYF	.	TRBD1	TRBJ2-5	TRBV9
TGTGCCACCAGTGATTTGCAACAGAGAGAGTTCTTC	CATSDLQQREFF	few	.	TRBJ2-1	TRBV24-1
TGCGCCAGCAGTGGTGAGGACAGGCACGAGCAGTACTTC	CASSGEDRHEQYF	.	TRBD1	TRBJ2-7	TRBV10-1
TGTGCCAGCAGCTTGGGGGGGGACTATAGCAATCAGCCCCAGCATTTT	CASSLGGDYSNQPQHF	.	.	TRBJ1-5	TRBV7-8
TGTGCCAGCAGTTCAAGGACGGAATATCAGCCCCAGCATTTT	CASSSRTEYQPQHF	.	.	TRBJ1-5	TRBV12-3/TRBV12-4
TGTGCCAGCAGGCGGGACCTGGAGACCCAGTACTTC	CASRRDLETQYF	.	.	TRBJ2-5	TRBV7-9
TGTGCCAGCTCGGGGGGGGACAGGGGCTCAGATACGCAGTATTTT	CASSGGDRGSDTQYF	few	TRBD1	TRBJ2-3	TRBV25-1
TGTGCCAGCAGCTTAGAGGAGCGGGGGGGCCAAGAGACCCAGTACTTC	CASSLEERGGQETQYF	.	TRBD2	TRBJ2-5	TRBV7-8
TGCGCCAGCAGCTTGGCCAAGGGGGATTACAATGAGCAGTTCTTC	CASSLAKGDYNEQFF	few	.	TRBJ2-1	TRBV5-1
TGTGCCAGCAGCTTGGTCTTAGGAGGCTACGAGCAGTACTTC	CASSLVLGGYEQYF	.	.	TRBJ2-7	TRBV5-6
TGTGCCAGTAGTGCATCGGACAGGGAGACCGGACGTGGCTACACCTTC	CASSASDRETGRGYTF	.	TRBD1	TRBJ1-2	TRBV19
TGCGCCAGCAGCGCCGAGCTCAGGACCGAGCAGTACTTC	CASSAELRTEQYF	.	.	TRBJ2-7	TRBV5-1
TGTGCCAGCAGTGACTCGAGCAGGGAGCCCCAGCATTTT	CASSDSSREPQHF	.	.	TRBJ1-5	TRBV6-4
TGCGCCAGCAGCCAAGATCACATCTCCGGGGAGCTGTTTTTT	CASSQDHISGELFF	few	.	TRBJ2-2	TRBV4-3
TGTGCCAGCAGTCGTAATAGCGGGAGGGCTCACGAGCAGTACTTC	CASSRNSGRAHEQYF	.	TRBD2	TRBJ2-7	TRBV6-5
TGTGCCAGCTCGCACACCGCTCGGGAGCAGTACTTC	CASSHTAREQYF	.	.	TRBJ2-7	TRBV12-3/TRBV12-4
TGCAGTGCGTCGGGCCTGAGGGAGCAGTACTTC	CSASGLREQYF	.	.	TRBJ2-7	TRBV20-1
TGTGCCAGCAGCGGACAGCCTGATTCACCCCTCCACTTT	CASSGQPDSPLHF	.	.	TRBJ1-6	TRBV9
TGTGCCAGCAAGACTTGGAGGGGCTACAATGAGCAGTTCTTC	CASKTWRGYNEQFF	.	.	TRBJ2-1	TRBV6-1
TGTGCCAGCACCCCCTGGGACGCCAAAGGGAACACTGAAGCTTTCTTT	CASTPWDAKGNTEAFF	once	.	TRBJ1-1	TRBV7-7
TGTGCCAGTAGTATTAGTAGCGGAGCCCACAATGAGCAGTTCTTC	CASSISSGAHNEQFF	.	.	TRBJ2-1	TRBV19
TGCGCCAGCAGCGTCGGACAGGGGGCCTACGAGCAGTACTTC	CASSVGQGAYEQYF	many	TRBD1	TRBJ2-7	TRBV9
TGTGCCAGCAGTGCCACCGGGAGCAACACTGAAGCTTTCTTT	CASSATGSNTEAFF	few	.	TRBJ1-1	TRBV25-1
TGTGCCAGCAGCGCATACAGGGAGAGGGGGAACATTCAGTACTTC	CASSAYRERGNIQYF	few	.	TRBJ2-4	TRBV5-4
TGCGCCAGCAGCCAAGAACAGGGAGACACCGGGGAGCTGTTTTTT	CASSQEQGDTGELFF	.	.	TRBJ2-2	TRBV4-1
TGCAGTGCTGCCAGCGGGGGGGAGCGCGAGCAGTACTTC	CSAASGGEREQYF	.	TRBD2	TRBJ2-7	TRBV20-1
TGTGCCAGCGGGCCGGGGGGACGGAACACTGAAGCTTTCTTT	CASGPGGRNTEAFF	.	.	TRBJ1-1	TRBV12-3/TRBV12-4
TGCAGTGCTAGACAAATCGGGACTACGCAAGAGACCCAGTACTTC	CSARQIGTTQETQYF	.	TRBD2	TRBJ2-5	TRBV20-1
TGTGCCAGCAGTTTCGAAGGGGGATTCGCTGAAGCTTTCTTT	CASSFEGGFAEAFF	few	.	TRBJ1-1	TRBV12-3/TRBV12-4
TGTGCCAGCAGCCCCACGTATGGCGGGAGGTCCACCGGGGAGCTGTTTTTT	CASSPTYGGRSTGELFF	.	TRBD2	TRBJ2-2	TRBV7-9
TGTGCCAGCAGCTTCTCCTCGGGAGAGCAGTTCTTC	CASSFSSGEQFF	few	.	TRBJ2-1	TRBV3-1
TGTGCCAGCAGTTCCCTCCCGACTAGCCGCCGTTCTTCTAGCACAGATACGCAGTATTTT	CASSSLPTSRRSSSTDTQYF	few	TRBD2	TRBJ2-3	TRBV6-5
TGTGCCAGCAGCCAAGAAAGGGACTCGAACACCGGGGAGCTGTTTTTT	CASSQERDSNTGELFF	few	.	TRBJ2-2	TRBV4-2
TGTGCCAGCAGCCAACAAGGAAGCCGAGGGAACGAGCAGTACTTC	CASSQQGSRGNEQYF	.	.	TRBJ2-7	TRBV7-2
TGTGCCAGCAGTTCCCAGACCCTTAGGGGGTACTTC	CASSSQTLRGYF	few	.	TRBJ2-4	TRBV28
TGTGCCAGCAGCCCCCCGGGACTAGGTGCAGACGAGCAGTACTTC	CASSPPGLGADEQYF	.	TRBD2	TRBJ2-7	TRBV12-3/TRBV12-4
TGTGCCAGCAGTCCCCCACTAGCGGGAAAGTACGAGCAGTACTTC	CASSPPLAGKYEQYF	.	TRBD2	TRBJ2-7	TRBV6-5
TGCGCCAGCAGCTTGGGGTCCCGTTGGGGCAATGAGCAGTTCTTC	CASSLGSRWGNEQFF	many	.	TRBJ2-1	TRBV5-1
TGTGCCAGCACCCCTAGCCCACTAGCTCCGGGGAAGTACTTC	CASTPSPLAPGKYF	.	.	TRBJ2-5	TRBV7-2
TGCAGTTGGCCCATTAGTGCTCTCATCTCCTACAATGAGCAGTTCTTC	CSWPISALISYNEQFF	.	.	TRBJ2-1	TRBV20-1
TGTGCCAGCAGCTTACGGGGAGGGATATACAATGAGCAGTTCTTC	CASSLRGGIYNEQFF	few	TRBD2	TRBJ2-1	TRBV7-2